This T cell receptor (beta chain) was obtained from a study of T cells in Graves' hyperthyroidism and ophthalmopathy. V was pared by 5 bases and J by 4 bases, with 13 bases between. The germline CDR1 and CDR2 sequences are SGHTS and YDEGEE. The CDR3 has 14 residues. Amplified regions were TCR beta CDR3 sequences from RNA transcripts. The TCR CDR3 was amplified in a first-round RT-PCR using the HTBI primer set. TCRdb independently ran MiXCR on the multiplex PCR reads; one entry per CDR3 protein. Among about 600,000 distinct CDR3 sequences listed, 12% to 15% were seen once. This chain uses TRBV5-8 with TRBJ1-5; tentative D call: TRBD1 (6 bases). The sample comprised blood. This receptor was obtained from a woman aged 18-30 years with Graves' ophthalmopathy. The CDR3 here is CASRHGQPNQPQHF. CDR3 coding DNA: TGTGCCAGCAGACATGGACAGCCAAATCAGCCCCAGCATTTT.